The TCR beta chain under discussion was sequenced for a study of blood T cell repertoires in COVID-19. Study as a whole: Sites across the United States, Italy and Spain contributed samples from acute and convalescent COVID-19.

J gave up 4 bases and V 7 bases, and 14 bases lay outside the gene matches. Looked up from germline, CDR1 is LNHDA and CDR2 is SQIVND (reference sequence). The CDR3 totals 16 residues. Authors' processing steps: Amplification of reference gene primers provided the estimated nucleated cell counts. Sequencing used immunoSEQ multiplex PCR; TCRdb keeps in-frame clones, though not all of them. That table supplies the V and J calls and clone size; D and trimming were determined from the DNA. The profile covers approximately 430,000 clones, with 86% appearing a single time and under 1.5% taken by the ten largest.

The chain links TRBV19 to TRBJ2-5; 8 bases line up with TRBD2. The specimen was peripheral blood. The sequence came from a young woman with active or convalescent COVID-19. CDR3 sequence: CASTDSRGGSRETQYF. CDR3 coding DNA: TGTGCCAGTACGGACAGTCGGGGGGGAAGTCGAGAGACCCAGTACTTC.